The T cell receptor (beta chain) described here comes from a study of T-cell reconstitution after alpha-beta-depleted transplantation in children. This clonotype was counted at least ten times. TCRbeta library preparation incorporated unique molecular identifiers. In TCRdb, the PCR reads were re-called with MiXCR into one record per CDR3 protein. Of about 400,000 distinct CDR3 sequences listed, about a fifth are singletons. The trim removed 1 base at V and 4 bases at J, leaving 12 bases unmatched. Germline-derived CDR1 and CDR2 are DFQATT and SNEGSKA (reference sequence). The CDR3 consists of 17 residues.

Sequences were derived from PBMCs from the stem cell graft donor, sampled from the stem cell graft. The chain uses TRBV20-1 and TRBJ2-1; 8 nucleotides align to TRBD2. The clonotype originates from a human donor who donated a stem cell graft to a child with acute myeloid leukemia. The CDR3 region has the DNA TGCAGTGCTAGAGGAGAGGCGGGAGGTCCCCTTTACAATGAGCAGTTCTTC. It translates to CSARGEAGGPLYNEQFF.